One sample yielded the 14 T cell receptor beta chains listed below, sequenced in a study of human T cells and chemical hapten exposure (dated by TCRdb to the early 2020s). Taken with the paper, the label for time point translates to: healthy volunteer bleed at 6 weeks. Unfractionated whole blood was collected in Tempus Blood RNA tubes, and total RNA was extracted from that blood. Receptors were amplified or captured by RACE. The run used a NextSeq 500. TCRdb's own reprocessing of the public reads used fastp at Q25 and MiXCR and kept productive beta chains. Under each unique CDR3 protein, matching rows form one entry showing the most common genes and DNA. This sample comprises about 77,000 distinct CDR3 sequences, 8.6% of them detected only once. The ten largest make up around 1.7% of the sample. The material sequenced was whole blood. Every receptor here comes from a female donor in good health. Some clones in this sample may be carry-over from other donors' samples.

This clonotype has more than one count but fewer than ten. This chain joins TRBV2 and TRBJ1-6; a possible D gene is TRBD1 (5 bases). The CDR3 has 15 residues. V was pared by 0 bases and J by 6 bases, with 9 bases between. Germline V gives CDR1 SNHLY, CDR2 FYNNEI. The CDR3 nucleotides are TGTGCCAGCAGTGAAGCAGCAGGGACTAATTCACCCCTCCACTTT. It is translated as CASSEAAGTNSPLHF.

This clonotype was seen only a few times. The chain is built from TRBV5-5 and TRBJ1-5; no clear D gene. CDR1 and CDR2 from the germline V gene are SGHKS and YYEKEE (reference sequence). The V end lost 9 bases, the J end lost 7 bases, and 17 bases lay between the germline ends. The CDR3 consists of 13 residues. CDR3 sequence (DNA): TGTGCCAAACACGAATGGAGGAGCCAGCCCCAGCATTTT. Translating it yields CAKHEWRSQPQHF.

This clonotype was observed a few times. The chain is built from TRBV7-9 and TRBJ1-5, with 9 nucleotides matching TRBD1. CDR1 is SEHNR, CDR2 FQNEAQ, per germline (reference sequence). V trimming: 1 base; J trimming: 6 bases; junction bases outside the gene matches: 10. This CDR3 contains 17 residues. The chain's CDR3 is CASSLEYTGTGLQPQHF. The CDR3 DNA is TGTGCCAGCAGCTTAGAGTATACCGGGACAGGGCTTCAGCCCCAGCATTTT.

There are a few counts of this clonotype. The chain combines TRBV6-2 or TRBV6-3 with TRBJ2-7; D may be TRBD2 (6 bases). V lost 2 bases to trimming and J lost 4 bases, with 9 bases between them. In germline, CDR1 is MNHEY, CDR2 SVGEGT. CDR3 length: 13 amino acids. The CDR3 here is CASSYGRQYEQYF. DNA of the CDR3: TGTGCCAGCAGTTACGGGAGGCAGTACGAGCAGTACTTC.

This clonotype was detected ten times or more. The chain couples TRBV12-3 or TRBV12-4 to TRBJ2-2, with 7 bases lining up with TRBD1. V dropped 7 bases and J dropped 0; count of bases not matched to a gene: 11. The CDR3 is 17 residues long. The CDR3 protein is CASILSLGTANTGELFF. The CDR3 region has the DNA TGTGCCAGCATCCTCAGCTTGGGGACAGCGAACACCGGGGAGCTGTTTTTT.

This clonotype was observed many times. The chain is built from TRBV20-1 and TRBJ2-3; D gene unclear. The CDR3 contains 15 residues. Trimming stripped 2 bases from V and 4 bases from J, with 16 bases between. Germline CDR1 is DFQATT and CDR2 is SNEGSKA (reference sequence). The DNA of the CDR3 is TGCAGTGCTAGAATTAGTAACTCCCGCTCAGATACGCAGTATTTT. It codes for CSARISNSRSDTQYF.

This sequence joins TRBV7-3 and TRBJ2-7, with D perhaps given as TRBD1 or TRBD2 (5 bases each). The CDR3 runs 13 residues. Germline CDR1 reads SGHTA; CDR2 reads FQGTGA. V lost 0 bases, J lost 4 bases, and 7 bases lay in between. The CDR3 loop reads CASSLTGEYEQYF. The CDR3 DNA follows: TGTGCCAGCAGCTTAACGGGGGAGTACGAGCAGTACTTC.

The rearrangement links TRBV6-2 or TRBV6-3 to TRBJ2-3; 9 bases line up with TRBD2. The CDR3 totals 15 residues. Trimming took 5 bases from V and 5 from J; bases not matched to a gene: 8. Germline V gene data show CDR1 as MNHEY and CDR2 as SVGEGT. The CDR3: CASSPAGGPVDTQYF. The CDR3 DNA sequence: TGTGCCAGCAGTCCGGCGGGGGGGCCGGTAGATACGCAGTATTTT.

The table lists this clonotype with a few counts. The V gene is TRBV2, the J gene TRBJ1-2; a weak D match, TRBD1 (6 bases). The V gene's germline CDR1 is SNHLY and CDR2 FYNNEI. V lost 5 bases and J lost 7, with 17 bases in between. CDR3 size: 14 residues. CDR3: CASSNTGLRSGYTF. The CDR3 bases are TGTGCCAGCAGTAATACAGGGTTACGGAGTGGCTACACCTTC. Combining the CDR3 with reference TRBV2 and TRBJ1-2 gives the whole variable domain EPEVTQTPSHQVTQMGQEVILRCVPISNHLYFYWYRQILGQKVEFLVSFYNNEISEKSEIFDDQFSVERPDGSNFTLKIRSTKLEDSAMYFCASSNTGLRSGYTFGSGTRLTVV.

CDR3 sequence (DNA): TGCAGTGCTAGTAGGGTAGCGGGGACAGATACGCAGTATTTT. Its protein is CSASRVAGTDTQYF. The chain couples TRBV20-1 to TRBJ2-3; 8 bases are shared with TRBD2. J was trimmed by 3 bases and V by 3 bases; bases with no gene match: 5. This CDR3 has 14 amino acids. The germline V gene encodes CDR1 DFQATT and CDR2 SNEGSKA (reference sequence).

This clonotype was detected many times. V gene TRBV28 combines with J gene TRBJ2-7; D assignment may be TRBD1 or TRBD2 (5 bases each). Trimming left V 7 bases short and J 5 bases short, with 15 bases between. The germline gives CDR1 MDHEN, CDR2 SYDVKM. The CDR3 totals 13 residues. The CDR3 DNA reads TGTGCCAGCACCCCGCTCGGGACCCACGAGCAGTACTTC. As protein: CASTPLGTHEQYF.

The rearrangement uses TRBV5-1 and TRBJ1-2; 8 bases match TRBD1. J was trimmed by 8 bases and V by 4 bases; bases with no gene match: 13. Germline V gene sequence: CDR1 SGHRS, CDR2 YFSETQ. The CDR3 is 15 residues long. CDR3 protein: CASSRDRGNQGGYTF. In DNA, the CDR3 is TGCGCCAGCAGCAGAGACAGGGGTAACCAGGGCGGCTACACCTTC.

In its sample, this clonotype was seen many times. In DNA, the CDR3 is TGTGCCAGCAGCCCCCGAGGTCAGCCAGACTACGAGCAGTACTTC. Residues: CASSPRGQPDYEQYF. The V and J genes are TRBV7-2 and TRBJ2-7; the D is unclear. CDR3 length: 15 amino acids. Germline CDR1 and CDR2: SGHTA and FQGNSA. V lost 5 bases and J lost 3, with 17 bases in between.

Ten or more counts support this clonotype. This sequence joins TRBV29-1 and TRBJ1-1, with TRBD1 matching over 8 bases. Germline assignment: CDR1 SQVTM and CDR2 ANQGSEA. The CDR3 runs 15 residues. J gave up 4 bases and V 4 bases, and 11 bases lay outside the gene matches. CDR3 in amino acids: CSVVGYARGPTEAFF. DNA of the CDR3: TGCAGCGTTGTAGGATACGCCAGGGGGCCCACTGAAGCTTTCTTT.